Listed below are T cell receptor beta chains from one sample, sequenced in a study of cytomegalovirus exposure and HLA in healthy donors. Some clones are missing from TCRdb's copy, which holds only in-frame ones; the method was immunoSEQ multiplex PCR. The table records roughly 180,000 clones, approximately 85% of them present only once. Material for sequencing was PBMCs. Source of these receptors: a man between 18 and 29 years old in good health and CMV-seropositive. The CDR3 runs from the conserved cysteine through the conserved F or W. Fields, in order: clone size, V gene, J gene, D gene, CDR3 protein, CDR3 DNA. A D gene is named only where the DNA matches it firmly. Clone size, where shown, is once, few, many, or a class for clones that have expanded.

clone size: NA
V gene: TRBV19
J gene: TRBJ2-5
D gene: NA
CDR3 protein: CASSGGWQGETQYF
CDR3 DNA: TGTGCCAGTAGTGGCGGTTGGCAGGGGGAGACCCAGTACTTC

clone size: NA
V gene: TRBV5-1
J gene: TRBJ2-7
D gene: NA
CDR3 protein: CASSLAVGSTYEQYF
CDR3 DNA: TGCGCCAGCAGCTTGGCCGTCGGGAGTACCTACGAGCAGTACTTC

clone size: NA
V gene: TRBV28
J gene: TRBJ2-2
D gene: NA
CDR3 protein: CASSLAGIQTGELFF
CDR3 DNA: TGTGCCAGCAGTTTGGCAGGGATACAAACCGGGGAGCTGTTTTTT

clone size: NA
V gene: TRBV29-1
J gene: TRBJ2-3
D gene: TRBD1
CDR3 protein: CSASPRQGTDTQYF
CDR3 DNA: TGCAGCGCGTCCCCGAGACAGGGAACAGATACGCAGTATTTT

clone size: NA
V gene: TRBV9
J gene: TRBJ2-1
D gene: NA
CDR3 protein: CASSLAVGWGQKNEQFF
CDR3 DNA: TGTGCCAGCAGCTTAGCTGTCGGTTGGGGCCAAAAGAATGAGCAGTTCTTC

clone size: NA
V gene: TRBV4-3
J gene: TRBJ2-2
D gene: TRBD2
CDR3 protein: CASSQTSGVNTGELFF
CDR3 DNA: TGCGCCAGCAGCCAGACTAGCGGGGTTAACACCGGGGAGCTGTTTTTT

clone size: NA
V gene: TRBV19
J gene: TRBJ1-1
D gene: TRBD1
CDR3 protein: CASNRQGKTEAFF
CDR3 DNA: TGTGCCAGTAACCGACAGGGCAAAACTGAAGCTTTCTTT

clone size: NA
V gene: TRBV6-5
J gene: TRBJ2-7
D gene: TRBD1
CDR3 protein: CAARDRAHEQYF
CDR3 DNA: TGTGCCGCCCGGGACAGGGCTCACGAGCAGTACTTC

clone size: once
V gene: TRBV6-5
J gene: TRBJ2-3
D gene: TRBD1
CDR3 protein: CASRHRGRTDTQYF
CDR3 DNA: TGTGCCAGCAGACACAGGGGGCGCACAGATACGCAGTATTTT

clone size: NA
V gene: TRBV5-1
J gene: TRBJ1-2
D gene: TRBD1
CDR3 protein: CASSTGGQSHPGYTF
CDR3 DNA: TGCGCCAGCTCCACTGGGGGACAGAGCCATCCTGGCTACACCTTC

clone size: NA
V gene: TRBV6-1
J gene: TRBJ1-6
D gene: NA
CDR3 protein: CASSEVGLGSPLHF
CDR3 DNA: TGTGCCAGCAGTGAAGTGGGACTTGGTTCACCCCTCCACTTT

clone size: NA
V gene: TRBV4-2
J gene: TRBJ2-7
D gene: TRBD2
CDR3 protein: CASSQVSGKGGELYEQYF
CDR3 DNA: TGTGCCAGCAGCCAAGTTAGTGGAAAGGGAGGGGAACTATACGAGCAGTACTTC

clone size: once
V gene: TRBV27
J gene: TRBJ2-5
D gene: NA
CDR3 protein: CASSSHWTGAGETQYF
CDR3 DNA: TGTGCCAGCAGTTCCCATTGGACGGGAGCCGGGGAGACCCAGTACTTC

clone size: NA
V gene: TRBV5-1
J gene: TRBJ1-6
D gene: TRBD1
CDR3 protein: CASKLEGANPGLHF
CDR3 DNA: TGCGCCAGCAAGCTTGAGGGGGCGAATCCAGGCCTCCACTTT

clone size: few
V gene: TRBV5-5
J gene: TRBJ2-7
D gene: TRBD1
CDR3 protein: CASSLGQGAYEQYF
CDR3 DNA: TGTGCCAGCAGCTTGGGACAGGGGGCTTACGAGCAGTACTTC

clone size: once
V gene: TRBV5-6
J gene: TRBJ1-2
D gene: NA
CDR3 protein: CASTLRGGYGYTF
CDR3 DNA: TGTGCCAGCACCCTGCGAGGGGGATATGGCTACACCTTC

clone size: NA
V gene: TRBV11-2
J gene: TRBJ2-7
D gene: TRBD1
CDR3 protein: CASSAGTGNEQYF
CDR3 DNA: TGTGCCAGCAGTGCAGGGACAGGGAACGAGCAGTACTTC

clone size: NA
V gene: TRBV27
J gene: TRBJ2-5
D gene: NA
CDR3 protein: CASSAPGVQETQYF
CDR3 DNA: TGTGCCAGCAGTGCCCCAGGGGTCCAAGAGACCCAGTACTTC

clone size: NA
V gene: TRBV6-6
J gene: TRBJ2-1
D gene: NA
CDR3 protein: CASSYSRGTGYNEQFF
CDR3 DNA: TGTGCCAGCAGTTACTCGAGGGGTACAGGGTACAATGAGCAGTTCTTC

clone size: NA
V gene: TRBV5-8
J gene: TRBJ2-3
D gene: TRBD1
CDR3 protein: CASSLDGFGRGYASTDTQYF
CDR3 DNA: TGTGCCAGCAGCTTGGACGGTTTCGGCAGGGGGTACGCCAGCACAGATACGCAGTATTTT

clone size: NA
V gene: TRBV6-1
J gene: TRBJ2-2
D gene: NA
CDR3 protein: CASSEGSEFSSFPGELFF
CDR3 DNA: TGTGCCAGCAGTGAAGGGTCTGAGTTCTCGAGTTTTCCCGGGGAGCTGTTTTTT

clone size: NA
V gene: TRBV11-3
J gene: TRBJ1-1
D gene: TRBD1
CDR3 protein: CASSFTGEGEAFF
CDR3 DNA: TGTGCCAGCAGCTTCACAGGGGAAGGGGAAGCTTTCTTT

clone size: NA
V gene: TRBV19
J gene: TRBJ2-3
D gene: NA
CDR3 protein: CASSTTPRDTQYF
CDR3 DNA: TGTGCCAGTAGCACAACGCCTAGAGATACGCAGTATTTT

clone size: NA
V gene: TRBV18
J gene: TRBJ2-5
D gene: NA
CDR3 protein: CASSPREARQTQYF
CDR3 DNA: TGTGCCAGCTCACCACGCGAAGCTAGACAGACCCAGTACTTC

clone size: NA
V gene: TRBV28
J gene: TRBJ1-2
D gene: TRBD1
CDR3 protein: CASSTGTGVFYGYTF
CDR3 DNA: TGTGCCAGCAGTACCGGGACAGGGGTTTTCTATGGCTACACCTTC

clone size: once
V gene: TRBV5-1
J gene: TRBJ1-2
D gene: TRBD1
CDR3 protein: CASSWDRGLGYGYTF
CDR3 DNA: TGCGCCAGCAGCTGGGACAGGGGGCTTGGGTATGGCTACACCTTC

clone size: NA
V gene: TRBV4-3
J gene: TRBJ2-5
D gene: NA
CDR3 protein: CASSQDMGRETQYF
CDR3 DNA: TGCGCCAGCAGCCAAGACATGGGGCGGGAGACCCAGTACTTC

clone size: NA
V gene: TRBV7-9
J gene: TRBJ2-1
D gene: TRBD2
CDR3 protein: CASIAGDYNYNEQFF
CDR3 DNA: TGTGCCAGCATTGCGGGGGACTACAACTACAATGAGCAGTTCTTC

clone size: NA
V gene: TRBV12-5
J gene: TRBJ1-5
D gene: TRBD1
CDR3 protein: CASGQQPKDGQGDDQPQHF
CDR3 DNA: TGTGCTAGTGGTCAACAACCAAAAGATGGACAGGGGGACGATCAGCCCCAGCATTTT

clone size: few
V gene: TRBV23-1
J gene: TRBJ1-1
D gene: NA
CDR3 protein: CASSRGDLRSTEAFF
CDR3 DNA: TGCGCCAGCAGTCGCGGAGACTTGAGGTCTACTGAAGCTTTCTTT

clone size: few
V gene: TRBV19
J gene: TRBJ1-1
D gene: NA
CDR3 protein: CASRLAGEAFF
CDR3 DNA: TGTGCCAGTAGGCTAGCCGGGGAAGCTTTCTTT